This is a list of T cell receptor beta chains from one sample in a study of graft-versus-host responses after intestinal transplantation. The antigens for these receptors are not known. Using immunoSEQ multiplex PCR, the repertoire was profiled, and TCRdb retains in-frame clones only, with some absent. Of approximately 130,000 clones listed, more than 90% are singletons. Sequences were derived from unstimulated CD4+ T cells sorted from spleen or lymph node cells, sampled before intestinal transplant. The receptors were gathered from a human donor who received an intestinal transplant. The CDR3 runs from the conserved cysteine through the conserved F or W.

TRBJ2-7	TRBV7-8	CASSLLGQGFEQYF
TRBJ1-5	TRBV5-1	CASAMALLQGSNQPQHF
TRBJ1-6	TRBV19	CASSYQNSPLHF
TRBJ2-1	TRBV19	CASSIGQGFYNEQFF
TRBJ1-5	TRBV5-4	CASSLAPGQSNQPQHF
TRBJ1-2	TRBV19	CASSIYVTGEDGYTF
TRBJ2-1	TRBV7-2	CASSFRGGYNEQFF
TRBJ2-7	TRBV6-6	CATRTVYEQYF
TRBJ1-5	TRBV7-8	CASSFVRGSGGNQPQHF
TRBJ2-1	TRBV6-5	CASSYRAIAGGNEQFF
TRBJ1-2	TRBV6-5	CASRLQGQSGYTF
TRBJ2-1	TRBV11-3	CASSPAGTTYNEQFF
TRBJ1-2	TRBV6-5	CASSYDQGAKGYTF
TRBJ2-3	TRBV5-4	CASRHEKGGADTQYF
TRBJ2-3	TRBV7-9	CASSPDLLGADTQYF
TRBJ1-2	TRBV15	CATSRDPGTGGGYTF
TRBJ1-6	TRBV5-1	CASSLGQGPPLHF
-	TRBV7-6	CASSLGGTGGSYEQYF
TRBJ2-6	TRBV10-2	CATALTGANVLTF
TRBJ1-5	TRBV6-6	CASRLGTDHQPQHF
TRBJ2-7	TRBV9	CASSRGRGGEQYF
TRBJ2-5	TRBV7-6	CASSQLGHGGQETQYF
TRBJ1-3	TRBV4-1	CASSDGISGNTIYF
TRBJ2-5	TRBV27	CASSSGTNRGETQYF
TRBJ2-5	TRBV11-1	CASSPYGGTGETQYF
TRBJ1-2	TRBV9	CASSVDEDYGYTF
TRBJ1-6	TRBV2	CASSFYNSPLHF
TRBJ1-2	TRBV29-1	CSVPLGGAIGYTF
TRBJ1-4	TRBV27	CASSFLATNEKLFF
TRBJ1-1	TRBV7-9	CASSFGGETEAFF
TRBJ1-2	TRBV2	CASSKGHTANYGYTF
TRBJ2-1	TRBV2	CASRTGTAAGEQFF
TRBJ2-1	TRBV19	CASSIRTGTVFAQFF
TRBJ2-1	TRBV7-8	CASSLNNEQFF
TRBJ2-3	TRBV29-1	CSVVKHTDTQYF
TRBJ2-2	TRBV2	CASSEPGHLTGELFF
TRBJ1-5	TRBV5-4	CASHPDHAQPYQPQHF
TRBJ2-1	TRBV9	CASSVGPAGVNNEQFF
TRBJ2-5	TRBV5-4	CASSRDRPQETQYF
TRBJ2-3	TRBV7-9	CASSPSQRGVSDTQYF
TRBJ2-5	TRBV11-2	CASSTRDGETQYF
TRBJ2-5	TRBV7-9	CASFRSGVQETQYF
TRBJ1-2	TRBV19	CASTAGPVAGGYTF
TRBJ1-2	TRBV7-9	CASSSPGRAIVAF
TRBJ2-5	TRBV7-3	CASSLRRGGQETQYF
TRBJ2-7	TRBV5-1	CASSLEPGQGTNEQYF
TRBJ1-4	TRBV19	CASSMEKEQGWEKLFF
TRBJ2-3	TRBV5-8	CASSRGVSGGTDTQYF
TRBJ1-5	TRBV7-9	CASSLGQYSNQPQHF
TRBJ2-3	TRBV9	CASSGFTDTQYF